The sample holds a few counts of the clone carrying this T cell receptor beta chain. Its antigen is not known. This CDR3 contains 16 residues. V shed 8 bases and J 5 bases; nucleotides not matched to a gene: 14. Germline loops: CDR1 MNHNY, CDR2 SVGAGI (reference sequence). This record belongs to a study of cytotoxic CD8 clonotypes in ibrutinib-treated CLL. General study findings and limits: There were few public clonotypes, and on treatment they contracted or stayed stable.

Genomic DNA in an amount of 2 to 2.5 micrograms was extracted from cryopreserved PBMCs and used for the preparation of TCR beta libraries. Sequencing used immunoSEQ multiplex PCR; TCRdb keeps in-frame clones, though not all of them. The sample records hundreds of thousands of clones, about three quarters being singletons. The receptor was derived from a human donor with chronic lymphocytic leukemia. V usage is TRBV6-6 and J usage is TRBJ2-2; 7 bases match TRBD2. The specimen was PBMCs, collected after 24 months of ibrutinib treatment. The CDR3 reads CASQSGGRARTGELFF. The CDR3 DNA reads TGTGCCAGCCAGTCGGGTGGGAGGGCCCGAACCGGGGAGCTGTTTTTT.